The clone carrying this T cell receptor beta chain was picked up many times. Each CDR3 protein is one row after TCRdb ran MiXCR on the RT-PCR reads. The table records 920,000 or so distinct CDR3 sequences, roughly 18% of them present only once. These data belong to a study of patients and donors after allogeneic stem cell transplantation. Source material: blood, either unsorted or a sorted T cell fraction (not recorded which). This sequence originates from a human donor who was either an allogeneic HSCT recipient or a stem cell or donor lymphocyte infusion donor (not recorded which). It is not recorded whose cells these are; they may come from a transplant donor.

This CDR3 reads CSVGRGSSYNEQFF. Written as DNA, the CDR3 is TGCAGCGTTGGGAGGGGGAGCTCCTACAATGAGCAGTTCTTC. The genes are TRBV29-1 and TRBJ2-1; D possibly matches TRBD1 or TRBD2 (6 bases each). This CDR3 has 14 residues. The V gene's germline CDR1 is SQVTM and CDR2 ANQGSEA. The V end was cut by 4 bases, the J end by 0 bases, with 10 bases between.